The rows below give T cell receptor beta chains drawn from one sample of a study of blood T cell repertoires in COVID-19. Here immunoSEQ multiplex PCR was the method, and the copy in TCRdb shows in-frame clones only, minus some. In the table there are about 80,000 clones, about 78% of which are singletons. Sequencing input: peripheral blood. The source is a human donor in a cohort sampled during active COVID-19. The CDR3 runs from the conserved cysteine through the conserved F or W. The order of the fields is D gene, V gene, J gene, clone size, CDR3 DNA, CDR3 protein. The D gene is left open where the match is weak. Size is omitted from some rows. Given values are once, few, many or a class for expanded clones.

D: TRBD2; V: TRBV6-2/TRBV6-3; J: TRBJ2-1; size: .; DNA: TGTGCCAGCAGTTACTTCGCGGGAGAAAGAAATGAGCAGTTCTTC; CDR3: CASSYFAGERNEQFF
D: .; V: TRBV9; J: TRBJ2-3; size: once; DNA: TGTGCCAGCAGCACCCGGATAGCGGATACGCAGTATTTT; CDR3: CASSTRIADTQYF
D: .; V: TRBV5-8; J: TRBJ1-6; size: .; DNA: TGTGCCAGCAGCGTACTAACGGGAAGCTCCTATAATTCACCCCTCCACTTT; CDR3: CASSVLTGSSYNSPLHF
D: .; V: TRBV6-5; J: TRBJ2-7; size: .; DNA: TGTGCCAGCAGTTTATACGGGCAGGGGGGCTACGAGCAGTACTTC; CDR3: CASSLYGQGGYEQYF
D: .; V: TRBV7-9; J: TRBJ2-1; size: .; DNA: TGTGCCAGCAGCTTAGGTCCGGTAGCTTACAATGAGCAGTTCTTC; CDR3: CASSLGPVAYNEQFF
D: TRBD2; V: TRBV5-6; J: TRBJ2-1; size: .; DNA: TGTGCCAGCAGCTTGGTGTCTAGCGGGATGGGTGAGCAGTTCTTC; CDR3: CASSLVSSGMGEQFF
D: .; V: TRBV28; J: TRBJ2-2; size: few; DNA: TGTGCCAGCACCATATGGGACACCAACACCGGGGAGCTGTTTTTT; CDR3: CASTIWDTNTGELFF
D: TRBD2; V: TRBV3-1/TRBV3-2; J: TRBJ2-3; size: .; DNA: TGTGCCAGCAGCCAAGCCGGGCGGGAGGTCGGGGCACTGACAGATACGCAGTATTTT; CDR3: CASSQAGREVGALTDTQYF
D: TRBD1; V: TRBV7-3; J: TRBJ2-3; size: .; DNA: TGTGCCAGCAGCCTCGACAGGGCAGATACGCAGTATTTT; CDR3: CASSLDRADTQYF
D: TRBD2; V: TRBV19; J: TRBJ2-2; size: once; DNA: TGTGCCAGTAGTATAGATCTATTTGGCGGGAGTACGGGGTTTGCCGGGGAGCTGTTTTTT; CDR3: CASSIDLFGGSTGFAGELFF
D: TRBD2; V: TRBV20-1; J: TRBJ2-3; size: .; DNA: TGCAGTGCTAGTTCCAGCGGGAGGGTGGGTGATACGCAGTATTTT; CDR3: CSASSSGRVGDTQYF
D: TRBD2; V: TRBV28; J: TRBJ2-3; size: many; DNA: TGTGCCAGCACGTCTAGCGGGGTTACAGATACGCAGTATTTT; CDR3: CASTSSGVTDTQYF
D: .; V: TRBV10-3; J: TRBJ2-6; size: .; DNA: TGTGCCATCTTAAATCGGACAACCTCCTCCAAGTCTGGGGCCAACGTCCTGACTTTC; CDR3: CAILNRTTSSKSGANVLTF
D: .; V: TRBV24-1; J: TRBJ1-1; size: .; DNA: TGTGCCACCAGGGGGGGGACTTACACTGAAGCTTTCTTT; CDR3: CATRGGTYTEAFF
D: TRBD2; V: TRBV3-1/TRBV3-2; J: TRBJ2-1; size: few; DNA: TGTGCCAGCAGTTTCGGACTAGCGGACTCCTACAATGAGCAGTTCTTC; CDR3: CASSFGLADSYNEQFF
D: TRBD1; V: TRBV7-9; J: TRBJ2-7; size: once; DNA: TGTGCCAGCAGCTTAGCCAAGACAGGGGAGTACGAGCAGTACTTC; CDR3: CASSLAKTGEYEQYF
D: TRBD2; V: TRBV12-3/TRBV12-4; J: TRBJ2-1; size: .; DNA: TGTGCCAGCAGTTTTAGACTAGCGGATGAGCAGTTCTTC; CDR3: CASSFRLADEQFF
D: TRBD1; V: TRBV6-5; J: TRBJ2-1; size: .; DNA: TGTGCCAGCAGTTACGGGACAGTTGACAATGAGCAGTTCTTC; CDR3: CASSYGTVDNEQFF
D: TRBD1; V: TRBV9; J: TRBJ2-5; size: .; DNA: TGTGCCAGCAGCGTAGGGGACAGGAACCAAGAGACCCAGTACTTC; CDR3: CASSVGDRNQETQYF
D: .; V: TRBV2; J: TRBJ2-7; size: .; DNA: TGTGCCAGCAGCGGGCAGGGGTACTCCTACGAGCAGTACTTC; CDR3: CASSGQGYSYEQYF
D: .; V: TRBV19; J: TRBJ1-2; size: .; DNA: TGTGCCAGTAGTATAGATCTCATCTCTGGACAGCACTATGGCTACACCTTC; CDR3: CASSIDLISGQHYGYTF
D: TRBD1; V: TRBV2; J: TRBJ2-7; size: .; DNA: TGTGCCAGCAGGACCGGACAGGGGGGAACCGAGCAGTACTTC; CDR3: CASRTGQGGTEQYF
D: .; V: TRBV15; J: TRBJ1-4; size: .; DNA: TGTGCCACCAGCGTACCCCCGGGGGGGTTTAATGAAAAACTGTTTTTT; CDR3: CATSVPPGGFNEKLFF
D: TRBD1; V: TRBV6-6; J: TRBJ1-3; size: .; DNA: TGTGCCAGCAGGGCAGGGGGAAGCTCTGGAAACACCATATATTTT; CDR3: CASRAGGSSGNTIYF
D: .; V: TRBV6-2/TRBV6-3; J: TRBJ1-2; size: .; DNA: TGTGCCAGCAGCTTTCTCACGGGACTAGCTGGCTACACCTTC; CDR3: CASSFLTGLAGYTF
D: .; V: TRBV13; J: TRBJ1-2; size: .; DNA: TGTGCCAGCAGTGTGGGGGGACGCAACTATGGCTACACCTTC; CDR3: CASSVGGRNYGYTF
D: TRBD2; V: TRBV13; J: TRBJ2-5; size: .; DNA: TGTGCCAGCAGCTTAAGGACTAGCGGAGAAGAGACCCAGTACTTC; CDR3: CASSLRTSGEETQYF
D: TRBD1; V: TRBV7-3; J: TRBJ1-1; size: .; DNA: TGTGCCAGCAGCCCAGGGGGCCTCAGGGCTGAAGCTTTCTTT; CDR3: CASSPGGLRAEAFF
D: .; V: TRBV19; J: TRBJ1-3; size: .; DNA: TGTGCCAGCTTGGAGCGAAACACCATATATTTT; CDR3: CASLERNTIYF
D: .; V: TRBV21-1; J: TRBJ1-2; size: few; DNA: TGTGCCAGCAGCAAAGAACAGGGGACCTATGGCTACACCTTC; CDR3: CASSKEQGTYGYTF
D: .; V: TRBV2; J: TRBJ1-1; size: .; DNA: TGTGCCAGCACCCTCAAGGACGGACTCATGAACACTGAAGCTTTCTTT; CDR3: CASTLKDGLMNTEAFF
D: .; V: TRBV2; J: TRBJ2-7; size: .; DNA: TGTGCCAGCAGTGAAGAGTCAGGGGGGTCCTACGAGCAGTACTTC; CDR3: CASSEESGGSYEQYF
D: .; V: TRBV2; J: TRBJ2-5; size: .; DNA: TGTGCCAGCTCAAGGGACATTGGAGAGACCCAGTACTTC; CDR3: CASSRDIGETQYF
D: .; V: TRBV24-1; J: TRBJ2-2; size: .; DNA: TGTGCCACCAGTGATTCCAGGACAGTTCATGCCGGGGAGCTGTTTTTT; CDR3: CATSDSRTVHAGELFF
D: .; V: TRBV27; J: TRBJ2-1; size: few; DNA: TGTGCCAGCAGTCTACACAGGGACAATGAGCAGTTCTTC; CDR3: CASSLHRDNEQFF
D: .; V: TRBV30; J: TRBJ2-1; size: .; DNA: TGTGCCCACCTACACTGGAGCTCCTACAATGAGCAGTTCTTC; CDR3: CAHLHWSSYNEQFF
D: .; V: TRBV27; J: TRBJ2-3; size: .; DNA: TGTGCCAGCAGTTCGCGCGGGGTGAGCACAGATACGCAGTATTTT; CDR3: CASSSRGVSTDTQYF
D: TRBD1; V: TRBV14; J: TRBJ2-2; size: once; DNA: TGTGCCAGCAGCCAACAGACAGGGCCCGGGGAGCTGTTTTTT; CDR3: CASSQQTGPGELFF
D: TRBD1; V: TRBV28; J: TRBJ1-1; size: .; DNA: TGTGCCAGCACAATACAGGGGATGAACACTGAAGCTTTCTTT; CDR3: CASTIQGMNTEAFF
D: TRBD1; V: TRBV13; J: TRBJ1-1; size: .; DNA: TGTGCCAGTGGGACAGCCAACACTGAAGCTTTCTTT; CDR3: CASGTANTEAFF
D: TRBD1; V: TRBV30; J: TRBJ1-4; size: .; DNA: TGTGCCTGGAGTGTCGGGACAGGGGGGACTGAAAAACTGTTTTTT; CDR3: CAWSVGTGGTEKLFF
D: TRBD2; V: TRBV24-1; J: TRBJ2-5; size: .; DNA: TGTGCCACCAGCCAACTAGCGGGGGGGGAGACCCAGTACTTC; CDR3: CATSQLAGGETQYF
D: TRBD2; V: TRBV19; J: TRBJ2-3; size: .; DNA: TGTGCCAGTAGTATTTGGTCTAGCGGAAGCACAGATACGCAGTATTTT; CDR3: CASSIWSSGSTDTQYF
D: .; V: TRBV10-3; J: TRBJ2-1; size: .; DNA: TGTGCCATCAGTGAGCCCAGGATCAATGAGCAGTTCTTC; CDR3: CAISEPRINEQFF
D: TRBD1; V: TRBV19; J: TRBJ1-2; size: .; DNA: TGTGCCAGTAGTATAGACTGGGACAGGGGATTCTATGGCTACACCTTC; CDR3: CASSIDWDRGFYGYTF
D: .; V: TRBV3-1/TRBV3-2; J: TRBJ2-2; size: .; DNA: TGTGCCAGCAGCCAAATAGCGGTGCTGAACACCGGGGAGCTGTTTTTT; CDR3: CASSQIAVLNTGELFF
D: .; V: TRBV20-1; J: TRBJ1-1; size: many; DNA: TGCAGTGCTAGTCGTTGGAACACTGAAGCTTTCTTT; CDR3: CSASRWNTEAFF
D: .; V: TRBV5-1; J: TRBJ2-7; size: .; DNA: TGCGCCAGCAGCTCGGACAGCTCCTACGAGCAGTACTTC; CDR3: CASSSDSSYEQYF
D: .; V: TRBV2; J: TRBJ1-4; size: .; DNA: TGTGCCAGCACTTCAGGGCGCGAAAAACTGTTTTTT; CDR3: CASTSGREKLFF
D: TRBD2; V: TRBV6-5; J: TRBJ2-3; size: .; DNA: TGTGCCAGCAGTTACTCGGGGGGGAGCACAGATACGCAGTATTTT; CDR3: CASSYSGGSTDTQYF
D: TRBD1; V: TRBV27; J: TRBJ1-2; size: .; DNA: TGTGCCAGCAGCCTAGCCGGGACAGGGGCATCGTTCTATGGCTACACCTTC; CDR3: CASSLAGTGASFYGYTF
D: TRBD1; V: TRBV11-3; J: TRBJ1-1; size: .; DNA: TGTGCCAGCAGCTTAGAACAGGGGGGCGGCACTGAAGCTTTCTTT; CDR3: CASSLEQGGGTEAFF
D: .; V: TRBV6-2/TRBV6-3; J: TRBJ2-5; size: .; DNA: TGTGCCAGCAGTTACGAGTTAGCCGGGGAGACCCAGTACTTC; CDR3: CASSYELAGETQYF
D: .; V: TRBV7-3; J: TRBJ2-3; size: .; DNA: TGTGCCAGCAGCTTAACCATGACTCAGAGGGGAGGTGAGACGCAGTATTTT; CDR3: CASSLTMTQRGGETQYF
D: .; V: TRBV5-1; J: TRBJ1-2; size: .; DNA: TGCGCCAGCAGCTTTGACAGGATGAACTATGGCTACACCTTC; CDR3: CASSFDRMNYGYTF
D: .; V: TRBV7-9; J: TRBJ2-2; size: .; DNA: TGTGCCAGCAGGGCAGCAGGGAACACCGGGGAGCTGTTTTTT; CDR3: CASRAAGNTGELFF
D: TRBD1; V: TRBV6-2/TRBV6-3; J: TRBJ2-1; size: .; DNA: TGTGCCAGCAGTTACCCATCTCTCCCGGACAGGGGCTCCTACAATGAGCAGTTCTTC; CDR3: CASSYPSLPDRGSYNEQFF
D: TRBD1; V: TRBV14; J: TRBJ2-2; size: few; DNA: TGTGCCAGCAGCCCGACAGGGATGGCCACCGGGGAGCTGTTTTTT; CDR3: CASSPTGMATGELFF
D: .; V: TRBV6-1; J: TRBJ2-1; size: .; DNA: TGTGCCAGCAGTGGCCCAGGGAAAACCTCCTACAATGAGCAGTTCTTC; CDR3: CASSGPGKTSYNEQFF
D: TRBD1; V: TRBV7-2; J: TRBJ2-3; size: .; DNA: TGTGCCAGCAGCGACGGGACAGGGGGCTTCGGCACAGATACGCAGTATTTT; CDR3: CASSDGTGGFGTDTQYF